Listed below are T cell receptor beta chains from one sample, sequenced in a study of T cell responses to AZD1222 COVID-19 vaccine. The protocol was immunoSEQ multiplex PCR, while the TCRdb copy is restricted to in-frame clones and leaves out a portion. The sample holds about 39,000 clones; approximately 85% are singletons and the top ten take over 20%. The sample in question was peripheral blood, obtained 28 days after the second dose of the MenACWY control vaccine. Receptors were obtained from an adult who received the MenACWY meningococcal vaccine as a control. Both conserved end residues are part of each CDR3. D genes are given only for firm matches. Size is omitted from some rows. Given values are once, few, many or a class for expanded clones.

-	-	TRBV24-1	TRBJ1-5	TGTGCCACCAGTGATCCAAGGGGATTTGATCAGCCCCAGCATTTT	CATSDPRGFDQPQHF
-	-	TRBV25-1	TRBJ2-3	TGTGCCAGCAGTGTTGCCGGGACGCAGTATTTT	CASSVAGTQYF
TRBD2	-	TRBV5-4	TRBJ2-1	TGTGCCAGCAGCGTGGGGGGGGGACTAGCGGGAAGGCAGCAGTTCTTC	CASSVGGGLAGRQQFF
-	-	TRBV7-9	TRBJ1-2	TGTGCCAGCAACTCATTGTTAGGGGCGGGGGCCGGCTACACCTTC	CASNSLLGAGAGYTF
-	-	TRBV27	TRBJ1-1	TGTGCCAGCAGGCCCTTATCTCAGTTCGGGGGAGCTTTCTTT	CASRPLSQFGGAFF
-	-	TRBV9	TRBJ1-1	TGTGCCAGCAGCGTAGGGGCCGATGTTAACACTGAAGCTTTCTTT	CASSVGADVNTEAFF
-	-	TRBV30	TRBJ2-7	TGTGCCTGGAGTGTACTCCGGTACGAGCAGTACTTC	CAWSVLRYEQYF
TRBD2	-	TRBV20-1	TRBJ2-1	TGCAGTGCTAGTCGGTCTTCTAGCGGGAAGAAATGGCAGTTCTTC	CSASRSSSGKKWQFF
TRBD2	-	TRBV28	TRBJ2-7	TGTGCCAGACCCCTTAATAGGACAGAACTTAGCGGGATGGTGTACGAGCAGTACTTC	CARPLNRTELSGMVYEQYF
-	once	TRBV4-1	TRBJ2-5	TGCGCCAGCAGCCAAGGGATTGACCAAGAGACCCAGTACTTC	CASSQGIDQETQYF
-	-	TRBV2	TRBJ2-1	TGTGCCAGCAGTGGGGTGGGCAGGGCGCAGTTCTTC	CASSGVGRAQFF
-	-	TRBV7-9	TRBJ1-6	TGTGCCAGCAGCTACCCGGACGGACCCCTCCACTTT	CASSYPDGPLHF
-	once	TRBV4-1	TRBJ1-1	TGCGCCAGCAGCCAGGCTTACTCGAACACTGAAGCTTTCTTT	CASSQAYSNTEAFF
-	-	TRBV5-6	TRBJ1-1	TGTGCCAGCAGCGCTGCGGGATTTGGGGTCCCTGAAGCTTTCTTT	CASSAAGFGVPEAFF
TRBD1	-	TRBV19	TRBJ1-2	TGTGCCAGTAGTATCGGAACAGGGGGTGGCGTAACCTTC	CASSIGTGGGVTF
-	-	TRBV5-1	TRBJ2-7	TGCGCCAGCAGCCCCCCCTGGCAGGGGCGGGTCGAGCAGTACTTC	CASSPPWQGRVEQYF
TRBD1	-	TRBV7-9	TRBJ1-3	TGTGCCAGCAGCTTACCCCAGACAGGGCTGAAGGGAAGCACCATATATTTT	CASSLPQTGLKGSTIYF
-	-	TRBV30	TRBJ1-1	TGTGCCTGGAGTCAGGCTTCGAACACTGAAGCTTTCTTT	CAWSQASNTEAFF
-	once	TRBV11-2	TRBJ1-5	TGTGCCAGCAGCTTCTTACCAGGATCTAGCAATCAGCCCCAGCATTTT	CASSFLPGSSNQPQHF
TRBD1	-	TRBV28	TRBJ1-4	TGTGCCAGCAGTCCCAGACAGGGCTTCAATGAAAAACTGTTTTTT	CASSPRQGFNEKLFF
TRBD2	-	TRBV2	TRBJ2-3	TGTGCCAGCAGTGAAGAGTCCGGGACTAGCGGGAGCACAGATACGCAGTATTTT	CASSEESGTSGSTDTQYF
-	once	TRBV30	TRBJ2-3	TGTGCCTGGTCGAACAGGGCTCGAGATACGCAGTATTTT	CAWSNRARDTQYF
TRBD2	-	TRBV20-1	TRBJ2-5	TGCAGTGCTAGTCCGGGACTAGCGGGGTCAGAGACCCAGTACTTC	CSASPGLAGSETQYF
-	once	TRBV29-1	TRBJ2-2	TGCAGCGTTGCCCGTCAGGCCGGGGAGCTGTTTTTT	CSVARQAGELFF
-	-	TRBV2	TRBJ2-3	TGTGCCAGCACCCATGAGGCTACGCAGTATTTT	CASTHEATQYF
-	-	TRBV12-3/TRBV12-4	TRBJ1-2	TGTGCCAGCACCCCGCCGGAGGTATCTGGCTACACCTTC	CASTPPEVSGYTF
-	-	TRBV3-1/TRBV3-2	TRBJ2-7	TGTGCCAGCAGCGGGACACGGAGCTCCTACGAGCAGTACTTC	CASSGTRSSYEQYF
-	-	TRBV11-3	TRBJ1-1	TGTGCCAGCAGCTTAGATTCAGGGGTCAACACTGAAGCTTTCTTT	CASSLDSGVNTEAFF
-	-	TRBV27	TRBJ1-2	TGTGCCAGCAGCCCGGTGGGCTTGGCTAACTATGGCTACACCTTC	CASSPVGLANYGYTF
-	-	TRBV30	TRBJ2-7	TGTGCCTGGGGTCCCTCCTACGAGCAGTACTTC	CAWGPSYEQYF
TRBD2	-	TRBV7-3	TRBJ2-7	TGTGCCAGCAGCTTAACTCGGCTAGCGGACGAGCAGTACTTC	CASSLTRLADEQYF
-	-	TRBV30	TRBJ2-7	TGTGCCTGGAGTTTGCCTCGACACTTCCCCGGGAGCGAGCAGTACTTC	CAWSLPRHFPGSEQYF
TRBD2	-	TRBV28	TRBJ2-1	TGTGCCAGCAGTCCCACTAGCGGGAGGGCCAATGAGCAGTTCTTC	CASSPTSGRANEQFF
-	few	TRBV5-1	TRBJ1-1	TGCGCCAGCAGCTTTGTCAGGGGTACTGGCACTGAAGCTTTCTTT	CASSFVRGTGTEAFF
TRBD2	-	TRBV3-1/TRBV3-2	TRBJ2-7	TGTGCCAGCAGCCAAGATTTAACTAGCGGGAGCCACGAGCAGTACTTC	CASSQDLTSGSHEQYF
-	-	TRBV3-1/TRBV3-2	TRBJ1-2	TGTGCCAGCAGCCAAGTGGTAGGCCAGGGCGGCGGCTACACCTTC	CASSQVVGQGGGYTF
TRBD1	-	TRBV5-5	TRBJ2-1	TGTGCCAGCAGCTTGGGGACAGGGGGCTTTAGTGAGCAGTTCTTC	CASSLGTGGFSEQFF
TRBD2	-	TRBV28	TRBJ2-1	TGTGCCAGCAGTTTAAGGCTAGCGGTCTACAATGAGCAGTTCTTC	CASSLRLAVYNEQFF
-	-	TRBV13	TRBJ1-1	TGTGCCAGCAGCTTATTCGGGGGTCCTGAAGCTTTCTTT	CASSLFGGPEAFF
-	-	TRBV14	TRBJ2-3	TGTGCCAGCAGCCAAGACCAGACAGGAACGCAGTATTTT	CASSQDQTGTQYF
-	-	TRBV6-1	TRBJ1-1	TGTGCCAGCAGTGACAGGTTATTTAACACTGAAGCTTTCTTT	CASSDRLFNTEAFF
-	-	TRBV28	TRBJ2-4	TGTGCCAGCCAGTCAGCCAAAAACATTCAGTACTTC	CASQSAKNIQYF
-	-	TRBV28	TRBJ2-7	TGTGCCAGCAGTTTAAGTGGGAGCCGCCCCTACGAGCAGTACTTC	CASSLSGSRPYEQYF
-	few	TRBV6-5	TRBJ2-3	TGTGCCAGCAGTTACTCTAGGGGTACAAAAGATACGCAGTATTTT	CASSYSRGTKDTQYF
-	few	TRBV4-1	TRBJ1-1	TGCGCCAGCAGCCAAGTAGGGAAGAGGAACACTGAAGCTTTCTTT	CASSQVGKRNTEAFF
-	-	TRBV6-5	TRBJ2-3	TGTGCCAGCAGGACCATAGACAGTGGCACAGATACGCAGTATTTT	CASRTIDSGTDTQYF
-	-	TRBV15	TRBJ2-3	TGTGCCACCAGCGGGATCCGGGAGCCCACAGATACGCAGTATTTT	CATSGIREPTDTQYF
-	-	TRBV2	TRBJ2-5	TGTGCCAGCAGCCAAGTTTTGGGGGAGGAGACCCAGTACTTC	CASSQVLGEETQYF
-	-	TRBV4-1	TRBJ2-1	TGCGCCAGCAGCAGGGGTCCGAGTACGATATTTAGGAATGAGCAGTTCTTC	CASSRGPSTIFRNEQFF
-	-	TRBV27	TRBJ1-5	TGTGCCAGCAGTTTAGGAGGATATAGCAATCAGCCCCAGCATTTT	CASSLGGYSNQPQHF
TRBD1	once	TRBV9	TRBJ2-1	TGTGCCAGCAGCGTAGGTTCCACAGGGGGGACCAATGAGCAGTTCTTC	CASSVGSTGGTNEQFF
-	-	TRBV5-5	TRBJ1-1	TGTGCCAGCAGCTTTTTGTCACCGAACACTGAAGCTTTCTTT	CASSFLSPNTEAFF
TRBD2	few	TRBV14	TRBJ2-7	TGTGCCAGCAGCGACGGACTAGCACTGAACGAGCAGTACTTC	CASSDGLALNEQYF
TRBD1	-	TRBV6-1	TRBJ1-1	TGTGCCAGCAGTGAAATGGTCGGGACAGGGGTATCTTTCTTT	CASSEMVGTGVSFF
TRBD1	once	TRBV19	TRBJ2-2	TGTGCCAGTAGTTCGAGGACAGGGGGCCTCACCGGGGAGCTGTTTTTT	CASSSRTGGLTGELFF
-	-	TRBV10-2	TRBJ2-1	TGCGCCAGCAGTGAGATCGGGAGAGGGGATGAGCAGTTCTTC	CASSEIGRGDEQFF
-	once	TRBV27	TRBJ1-1	TGTGCCAGCAGTTTCCTGTTAGCGGGGGGTCGCACTGAAGCTTTCTTT	CASSFLLAGGRTEAFF
-	-	TRBV15	TRBJ1-2	TGTGCCACCAGCAGAGGGCAGGGAACTAACTATGGCTACACCTTC	CATSRGQGTNYGYTF
-	-	TRBV30	TRBJ1-1	TGTGCCTGGAGTGAAGGGGGATGGAAGACTGAAGCTTTCTTT	CAWSEGGWKTEAFF
TRBD2	-	TRBV11-2	TRBJ2-2	TGTGCCAGCAGCTCTCCGCGTGGCGGGAGCGGAACCGGGGAGCTGTTTTTT	CASSSPRGGSGTGELFF